The rows below give T cell receptor beta chains drawn from one sample of a study of blood T cell repertoires in COVID-19. The assay was immunoSEQ multiplex PCR, and TCRdb's table has in-frame clones only and misses some. The table shows some 100,000 clones, with 70% to 90% occurring only once. Sequenced sample: peripheral blood. The receptors derive from a woman aged 60 to 75 with acute or convalescent COVID-19. Both conserved end residues are part of each CDR3. Each record gives: D gene, clone size, V gene, J gene, CDR3 DNA, CDR3 protein. A D gene is named only where the DNA matches it firmly. Not all rows give a size; the values are once, few, many and, for expanded clones, a class.

>.|.|TRBV25-1|TRBJ2-2
TGTGCCAGCAAACCCATCGGAGGGGACACCGGGGAGCTGTTTTTT
CASKPIGGDTGELFF
>.|.|TRBV5-4|TRBJ2-1
TGTGCCAGCAGCCTCAGCGGAGGCCGCTACAATGAGCAGTTCTTC
CASSLSGGRYNEQFF
>TRBD1|.|TRBV5-5|TRBJ1-2
TGTGCCAGCAGCTTGTCTGTGGACAGGGGGGACTATGGCTACACCTTC
CASSLSVDRGDYGYTF
>.|.|TRBV15|TRBJ2-1
TGTGCCACCAGCAGTGACCTCTCCAGGAGGCTACACTCCAATGAGCAGTTCTTC
CATSSDLSRRLHSNEQFF
>.|.|TRBV11-2|TRBJ1-3
TGTGCCAGCAGGAGGGAGGCTGGAAACACCATATATTTT
CASRREAGNTIYF
>TRBD1|.|TRBV3-1/TRBV3-2|TRBJ1-5
TGTGCCAGCAGCCAAGCCGGGACAGGGAATCAGCCCCAGCATTTT
CASSQAGTGNQPQHF
>TRBD1|.|TRBV19|TRBJ1-2
TGTGCCAGTAGTATAGTCTACGGGACAGAGTTTGACTATGGCTACACCTTC
CASSIVYGTEFDYGYTF
>.|.|TRBV28|TRBJ2-2
TGTGCCAGCAGTTTTAACCAGGGGAACACCGGGGAGCTGTTTTTT
CASSFNQGNTGELFF
>.|few|TRBV5-1|TRBJ2-5
TGCGCCAGTTTTCCGGGACAAAGGTCGGAGACCCAGTACTTC
CASFPGQRSETQYF
>.|once|TRBV6-5|TRBJ1-1
TGTGCCAGCAGACGACCGGCGGATGAAGCTTTCTTT
CASRRPADEAFF
>TRBD2|once|TRBV4-1|TRBJ2-3
TGCGCCAGCAGCCAAGACGGGAGGGGGGCAGATACGCAGTATTTT
CASSQDGRGADTQYF
>.|once|TRBV27|TRBJ1-1
TGTGCCAGCATCGGGTGGCGGGCTGAAGCTTTCTTT
CASIGWRAEAFF
>.|.|TRBV6-2/TRBV6-3|TRBJ1-5
TGTGCCAGCAGTTATGTGAGGGTAGGGAACAATCAGCCCCAGCATTTT
CASSYVRVGNNQPQHF
>.|few|TRBV30|TRBJ1-2
TGTGCCTGGACTCCCCTAGGGACTTTTGGCTATGGCTACACCTTC
CAWTPLGTFGYGYTF
>.|.|TRBV3-1/TRBV3-2|TRBJ2-5
TGTGCCAGCAGCCAAGATACTATTGCCGCGGAGACCCAGTACTTC
CASSQDTIAAETQYF
>.|.|TRBV7-9|TRBJ2-1
TGTGCCAGCAGCCCACCCCACAGGGGGGGCAATGAGCAGTTCTTC
CASSPPHRGGNEQFF
>TRBD1|.|TRBV5-1|TRBJ1-1
TGCGCCAGCAGTGCCGGGACAGGGGGCACTGAAGCTTTCTTT
CASSAGTGGTEAFF
>TRBD1|.|TRBV3-1/TRBV3-2|TRBJ2-7
TGTGCCAGCAGCTTCGGGACAGGGGGCGGATCCTACGAGCAGTACTTC
CASSFGTGGGSYEQYF
>TRBD1|once|TRBV12-5|TRBJ2-3
TGTGCTAGTGGTCTTGGACAGGGGGCCACAGATACGCAGTATTTT
CASGLGQGATDTQYF
>.|.|TRBV3-1/TRBV3-2|TRBJ1-4
TGTGCCAGCAGCCAAGCCGTTGAAAAACTGTTTTTT
CASSQAVEKLFF
>TRBD2|.|TRBV5-1|TRBJ2-1
TGCGCCAGCAGCGCCCCGACTAGCGCTAATGAGCAGTTCTTC
CASSAPTSANEQFF
>.|.|TRBV24-1|TRBJ2-1
TGTGCCACCAGTGATCCTCCGACAGGTCAGGATGAGCAGTTCTTC
CATSDPPTGQDEQFF
>.|.|TRBV5-1|TRBJ2-3
TGCGCCAGCAGCTTGGTGGGAGATCGAGATACGCAGTATTTT
CASSLVGDRDTQYF
>.|.|TRBV6-5|TRBJ2-1
TGTGCCACCAGAAACCAAGGGGCGCCGGGCAATGAGCAGTTCTTC
CATRNQGAPGNEQFF
>.|.|TRBV6-5|TRBJ1-4
TGTGCCAGCAGTTACTCGAGTAAGGGGAAAAATGAAAAACTGTTTTTT
CASSYSSKGKNEKLFF
>.|once|TRBV6-1|TRBJ1-3
TGTGCCAGCAGTGAATTTCGGGGGTCTAACTCTGGAAACACCATATATTTT
CASSEFRGSNSGNTIYF
>TRBD2|.|TRBV7-6|TRBJ2-1
TGTGCCAGCATGGAGGGAGCGGGAGAACCTTACAATGAGCAGTTCTTC
CASMEGAGEPYNEQFF
>TRBD1|.|TRBV27|TRBJ1-2
TGTGCCAGCACCCTCAGACAGGGGGCAGGCTATGGCTACACCTTC
CASTLRQGAGYGYTF
>TRBD1|once|TRBV2|TRBJ1-1
TGTGCCAGCAGGGAACGGACAGGGGACACTGAAGCTTTCTTT
CASRERTGDTEAFF
>TRBD1|.|TRBV3-1/TRBV3-2|TRBJ1-1
TGTGCCAGCAGCAAACAGGGGGCTGGGACTGAAGCTTTCTTT
CASSKQGAGTEAFF
>TRBD1|.|TRBV28|TRBJ1-2
TGTGCCAGCAGCCAAGGGACAGGAAAGGTCTATGGCTACACCTTC
CASSQGTGKVYGYTF
>TRBD1|.|TRBV3-1/TRBV3-2|TRBJ2-7
TGTGCCAGCAGCCCGGGACAGGGAGAAAGCGAGCAGTACTTC
CASSPGQGESEQYF
>.|.|TRBV10-2|TRBJ1-3
TGCGCCAGCAGTGATACAGATCGAAACACCATATATTTT
CASSDTDRNTIYF
>.|.|TRBV10-1|TRBJ1-1
TGCGCCAGCAGTGAGGAGCCGGGACACCGCGTGGGAGCTTTCTTT
CASSEEPGHRVGAFF
>.|medium-sized|TRBV9|TRBJ2-7
TGTGCCAGCAGCGTAGCTGCCGCCTCGAGCTCCTACGAGCAGTACTTC
CASSVAAASSSYEQYF
>TRBD2|once|TRBV30|TRBJ2-1
TGTGCCTGGAGTAACCTAGCGGGAGGGCTCGGGCAGTTCTTC
CAWSNLAGGLGQFF
>TRBD2|.|TRBV3-1/TRBV3-2|TRBJ2-1
TGTGCCAGCAGCCTAGGACTAGCGGGGGGAAATGAGCAGTTCTTC
CASSLGLAGGNEQFF